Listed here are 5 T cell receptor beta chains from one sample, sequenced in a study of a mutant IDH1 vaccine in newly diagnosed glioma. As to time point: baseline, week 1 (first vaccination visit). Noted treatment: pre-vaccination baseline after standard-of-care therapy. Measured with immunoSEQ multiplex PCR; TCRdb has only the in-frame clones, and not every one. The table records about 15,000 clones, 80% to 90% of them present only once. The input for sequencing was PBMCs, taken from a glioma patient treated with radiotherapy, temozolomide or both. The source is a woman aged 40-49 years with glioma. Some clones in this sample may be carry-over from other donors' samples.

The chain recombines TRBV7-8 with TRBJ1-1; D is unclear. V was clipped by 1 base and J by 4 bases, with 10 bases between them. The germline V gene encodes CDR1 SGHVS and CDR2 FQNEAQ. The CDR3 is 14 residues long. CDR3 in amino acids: CASSLVTAGTEAFF. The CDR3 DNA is TGTGCCAGCAGCTTAGTTACGGCGGGCACTGAAGCTTTCTTT.

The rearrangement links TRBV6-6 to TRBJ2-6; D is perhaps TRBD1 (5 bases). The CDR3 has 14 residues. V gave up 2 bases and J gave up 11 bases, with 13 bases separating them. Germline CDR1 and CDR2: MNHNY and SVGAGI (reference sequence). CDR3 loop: CASSYPDRSDVLTF. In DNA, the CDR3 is TGTGCCAGCAGTTACCCCGACAGAAGTGACGTCCTGACTTTC.

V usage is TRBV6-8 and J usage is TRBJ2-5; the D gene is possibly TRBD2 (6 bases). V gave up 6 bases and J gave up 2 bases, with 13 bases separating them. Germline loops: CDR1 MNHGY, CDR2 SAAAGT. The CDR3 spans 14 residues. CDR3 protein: CASSRRRAQETQYF. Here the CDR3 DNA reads TGTGCCAGCAGCCGTCGGAGGGCACAAGAGACCCAGTACTTC.

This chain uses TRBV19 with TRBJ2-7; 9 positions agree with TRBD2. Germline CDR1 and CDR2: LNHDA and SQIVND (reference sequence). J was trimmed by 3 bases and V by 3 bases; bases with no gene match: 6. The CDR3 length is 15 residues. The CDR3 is CASSILAGDDYEQYF. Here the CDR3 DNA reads TGTGCCAGTAGTATCTTAGCGGGGGACGACTACGAGCAGTACTTC.

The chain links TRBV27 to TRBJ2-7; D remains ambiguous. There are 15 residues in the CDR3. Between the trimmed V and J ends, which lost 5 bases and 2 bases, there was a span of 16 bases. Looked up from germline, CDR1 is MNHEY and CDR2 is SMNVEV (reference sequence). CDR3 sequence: CASSLGTGEAYEQYF. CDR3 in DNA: TGTGCCAGCAGTCTCGGTACTGGAGAAGCCTACGAGCAGTACTTC.